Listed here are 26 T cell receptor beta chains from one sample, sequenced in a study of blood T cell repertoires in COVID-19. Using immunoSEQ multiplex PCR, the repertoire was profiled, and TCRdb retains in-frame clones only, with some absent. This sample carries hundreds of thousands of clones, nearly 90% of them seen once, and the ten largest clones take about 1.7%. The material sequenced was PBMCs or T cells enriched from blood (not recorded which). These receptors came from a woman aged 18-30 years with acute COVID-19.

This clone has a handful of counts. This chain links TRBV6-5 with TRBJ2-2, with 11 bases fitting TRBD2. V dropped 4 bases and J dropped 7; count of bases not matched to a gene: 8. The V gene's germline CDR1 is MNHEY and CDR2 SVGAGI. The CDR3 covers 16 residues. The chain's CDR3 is CASSSQGLAGGGELFF. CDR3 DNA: TGTGCCAGCAGTTCCCAAGGACTAGCGGGCGGCGGGGAGCTGTTTTTT.

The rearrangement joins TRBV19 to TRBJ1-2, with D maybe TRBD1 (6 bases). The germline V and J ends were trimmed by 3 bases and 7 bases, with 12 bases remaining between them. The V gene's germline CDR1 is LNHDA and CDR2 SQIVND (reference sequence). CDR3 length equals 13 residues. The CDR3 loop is CASSMRQGIGYTF. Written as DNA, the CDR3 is TGTGCCAGTAGTATGAGGCAGGGGATTGGCTACACCTTC. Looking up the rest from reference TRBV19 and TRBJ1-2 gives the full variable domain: DGGITQSPKYLFRKEGQNVTLSCEQNLNHDAMYWYRQDPGQGLRLIYYSQIVNDFQKGDIAEGYSVSREKKESFPLTVTSAQKNPTAFYLCASSMRQGIGYTFGSGTRLTVV.

The CDR3 is CASSPDRGGAFF. DNA for the CDR3: TGTGCCAGCTCACCCGACAGGGGGGGAGCTTTCTTT. J is TRBJ1-1 and V is TRBV18, with TRBD1 matching 9 bases. The CDR3 is 12 amino acids. Germline V gives CDR1 KGHSH, CDR2 LQKENI. The J segment lost 10 bases and the V segment lost 3 bases, leaving 3 bases of the junction unmatched.

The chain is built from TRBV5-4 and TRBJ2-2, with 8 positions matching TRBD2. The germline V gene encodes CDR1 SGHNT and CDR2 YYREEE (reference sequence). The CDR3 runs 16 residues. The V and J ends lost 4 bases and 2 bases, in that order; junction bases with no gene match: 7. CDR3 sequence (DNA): TGTGCCAGCAGCGGACAACTAGCGGCAAACACCGGGGAGCTGTTTTTT. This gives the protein CASSGQLAANTGELFF.

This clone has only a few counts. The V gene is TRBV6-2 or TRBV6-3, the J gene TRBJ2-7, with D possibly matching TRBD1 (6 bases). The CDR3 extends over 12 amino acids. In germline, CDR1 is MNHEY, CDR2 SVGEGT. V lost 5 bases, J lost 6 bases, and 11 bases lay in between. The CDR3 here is CASSTQGFEQYF. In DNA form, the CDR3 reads TGTGCCAGCAGTACACAGGGCTTCGAGCAGTACTTC.

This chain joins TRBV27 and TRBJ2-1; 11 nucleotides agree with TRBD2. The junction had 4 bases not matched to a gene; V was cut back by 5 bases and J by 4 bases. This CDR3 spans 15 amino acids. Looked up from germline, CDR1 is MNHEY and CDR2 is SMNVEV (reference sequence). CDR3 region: CASSPLAGAYNEQFF. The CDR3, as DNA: TGTGCCAGCAGTCCACTAGCGGGAGCTTACAATGAGCAGTTCTTC.

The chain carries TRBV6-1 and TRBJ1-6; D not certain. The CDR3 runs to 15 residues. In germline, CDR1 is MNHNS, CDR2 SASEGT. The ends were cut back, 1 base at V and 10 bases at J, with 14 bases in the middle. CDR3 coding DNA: TGTGCCAGCAGTGAAGTTTACAGTCAGAGCTCACCCCTCCACTTT. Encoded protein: CASSEVYSQSSPLHF.

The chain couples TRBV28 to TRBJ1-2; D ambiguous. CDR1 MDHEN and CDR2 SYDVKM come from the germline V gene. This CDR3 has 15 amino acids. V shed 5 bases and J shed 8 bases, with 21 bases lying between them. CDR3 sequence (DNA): TGTGCCAGCAGTCCCCACCCCTCGGGAAATTGGGGCTACACCTTC. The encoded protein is CASSPHPSGNWGYTF.

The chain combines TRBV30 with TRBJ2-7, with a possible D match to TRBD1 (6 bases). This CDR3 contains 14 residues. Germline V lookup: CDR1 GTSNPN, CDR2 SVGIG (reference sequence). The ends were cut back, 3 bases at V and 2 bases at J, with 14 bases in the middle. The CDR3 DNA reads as TGTGCCTGGAGCCCCGGGACACCCCCCTACGAGCAGTACTTC. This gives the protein CAWSPGTPPYEQYF.

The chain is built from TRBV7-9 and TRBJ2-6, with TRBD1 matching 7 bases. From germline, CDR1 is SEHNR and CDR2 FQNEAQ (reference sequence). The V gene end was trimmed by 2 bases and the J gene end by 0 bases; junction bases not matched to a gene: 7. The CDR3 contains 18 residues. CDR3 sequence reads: CASSLFTRGFSGANVLTF. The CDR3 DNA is TGTGCCAGCAGCTTATTTACCAGGGGGTTCTCTGGGGCCAACGTCCTGACTTTC.

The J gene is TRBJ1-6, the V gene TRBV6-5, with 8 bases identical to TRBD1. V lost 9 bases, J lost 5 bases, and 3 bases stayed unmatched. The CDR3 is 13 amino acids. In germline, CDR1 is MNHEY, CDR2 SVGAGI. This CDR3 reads CASTGQDNSPLHF. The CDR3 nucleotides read TGTGCCAGTACGGGACAGGATAATTCACCCCTCCACTTT.

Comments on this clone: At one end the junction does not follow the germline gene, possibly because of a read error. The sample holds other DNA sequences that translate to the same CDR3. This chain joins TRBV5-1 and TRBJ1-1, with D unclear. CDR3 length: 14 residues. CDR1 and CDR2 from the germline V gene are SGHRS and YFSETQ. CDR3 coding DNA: TGCGCCAGCAGTTTGGAGCTTCTGAACACTGAAGCTTTCTTT. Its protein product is CASSLELLNTEAFF.

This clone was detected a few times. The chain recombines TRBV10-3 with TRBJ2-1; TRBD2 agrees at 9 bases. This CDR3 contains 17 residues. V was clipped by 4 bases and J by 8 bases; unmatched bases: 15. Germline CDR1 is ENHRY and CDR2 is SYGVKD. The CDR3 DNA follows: TGTGCCATCAGTGCCCCATCGATTAGCGGGAGAAAGCATGAGCAGTTCTTC. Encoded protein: CAISAPSISGRKHEQFF.

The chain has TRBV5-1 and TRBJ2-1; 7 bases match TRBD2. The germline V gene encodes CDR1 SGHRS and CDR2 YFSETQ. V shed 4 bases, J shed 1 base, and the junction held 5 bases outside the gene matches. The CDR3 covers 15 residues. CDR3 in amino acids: CASSPGTISYNEQFF. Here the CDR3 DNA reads TGCGCCAGCAGCCCCGGGACTATATCCTACAATGAGCAGTTCTTC.

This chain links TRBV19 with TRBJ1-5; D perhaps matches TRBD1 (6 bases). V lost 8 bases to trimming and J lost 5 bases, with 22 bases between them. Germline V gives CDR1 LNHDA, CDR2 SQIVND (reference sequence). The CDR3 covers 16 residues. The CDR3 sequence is CASSFSLWGLDQPQHF. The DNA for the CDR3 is TGTGCCAGTTCTTTTTCGCTTTGGGGGCTTGATCAGCCCCAGCATTTT.

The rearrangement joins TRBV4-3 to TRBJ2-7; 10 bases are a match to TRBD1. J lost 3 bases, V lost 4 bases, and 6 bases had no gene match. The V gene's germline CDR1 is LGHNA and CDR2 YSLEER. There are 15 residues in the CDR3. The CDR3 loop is CASSRTGTGVYEQYF. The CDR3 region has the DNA TGCGCCAGCAGCCGAACCGGGACAGGGGTCTACGAGCAGTACTTC.

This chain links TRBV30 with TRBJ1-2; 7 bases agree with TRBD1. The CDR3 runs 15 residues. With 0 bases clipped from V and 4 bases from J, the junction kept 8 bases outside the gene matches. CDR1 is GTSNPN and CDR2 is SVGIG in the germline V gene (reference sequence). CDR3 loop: CAWSVRTGAAYGYTF. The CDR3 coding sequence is TGTGCCTGGAGTGTGAGAACAGGGGCCGCCTATGGCTACACCTTC.

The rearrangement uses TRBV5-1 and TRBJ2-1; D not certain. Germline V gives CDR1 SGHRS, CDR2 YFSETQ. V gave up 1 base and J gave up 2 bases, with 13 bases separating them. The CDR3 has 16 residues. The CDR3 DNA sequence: TGCGCCAGCAGCTTGCTTGAGCAAGTAACCTACAATGAGCAGTTCTTC. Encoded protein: CASSLLEQVTYNEQFF. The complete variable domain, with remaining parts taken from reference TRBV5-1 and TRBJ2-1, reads KAGVTQTPRYLIKTRGQQVTLSCSPISGHRSVSWYQQTPGQGLQFLFEYFSETQRNKGNFPGRFSGRQFSNSRSEMNVSTLELGDSALYLCASSLLEQVTYNEQFFGPGTRLTVL.

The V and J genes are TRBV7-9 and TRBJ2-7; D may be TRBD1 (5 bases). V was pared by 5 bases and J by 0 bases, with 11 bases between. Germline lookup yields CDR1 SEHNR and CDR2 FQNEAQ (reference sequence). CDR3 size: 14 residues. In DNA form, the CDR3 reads TGTGCCAGCAGCGTCAGGGCTAGCTCCTACGAGCAGTACTTC. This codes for CASSVRASSYEQYF.

In nucleotides, the CDR3 is TGTGCCATCAGTAAGGCAAACAGGGGAGCCAAAGAGCATGGCTACACCTTC. It yields the protein CAISKANRGAKEHGYTF. The V call is TRBV10-3, the J call TRBJ1-2; 7 positions match TRBD1. The junction had 18 bases not matched to a gene; V was cut back by 5 bases and J by 6 bases. The length of the CDR3 is 17 residues. Germline CDR1 is ENHRY and CDR2 is SYGVKD.

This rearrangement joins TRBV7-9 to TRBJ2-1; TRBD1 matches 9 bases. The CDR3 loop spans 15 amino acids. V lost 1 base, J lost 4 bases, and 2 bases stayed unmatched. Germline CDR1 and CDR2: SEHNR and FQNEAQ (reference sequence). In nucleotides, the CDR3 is TGTGCCAGCAGCTTAGGGACAGGGGAGTACAATGAGCAGTTCTTC. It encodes CASSLGTGEYNEQFF. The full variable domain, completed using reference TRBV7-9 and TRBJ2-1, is DTGVSQNPRHKITKRGQNVTFRCDPISEHNRLYWYRQTLGQGPEFLTYFQNEAQLEKSRLLSDRFSAERPKGSFSTLEIQRTEQGDSAMYLCASSLGTGEYNEQFFGPGTRLTVL.

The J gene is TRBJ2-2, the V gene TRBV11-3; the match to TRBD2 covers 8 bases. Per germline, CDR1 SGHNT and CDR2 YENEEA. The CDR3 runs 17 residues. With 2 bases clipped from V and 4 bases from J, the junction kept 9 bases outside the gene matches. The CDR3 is CASSLLFGRARTGELFF. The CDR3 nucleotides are TGTGCCAGCAGCTTACTCTTCGGGAGGGCCCGCACCGGGGAGCTGTTTTTT.

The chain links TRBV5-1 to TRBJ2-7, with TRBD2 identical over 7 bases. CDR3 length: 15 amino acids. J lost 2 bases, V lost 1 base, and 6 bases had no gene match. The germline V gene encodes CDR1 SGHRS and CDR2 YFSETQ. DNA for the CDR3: TGCGCCAGCAGCTTGAGGTCGGGGGGTCCCTACGAGCAGTACTTC. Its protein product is CASSLRSGGPYEQYF.

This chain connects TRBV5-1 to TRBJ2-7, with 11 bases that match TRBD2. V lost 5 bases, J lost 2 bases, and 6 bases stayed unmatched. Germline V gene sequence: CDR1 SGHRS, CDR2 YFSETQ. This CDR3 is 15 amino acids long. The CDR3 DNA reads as TGCGCCAGCAGAATTACTAGCGGGAGAGCCTACGAGCAGTACTTC. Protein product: CASRITSGRAYEQYF. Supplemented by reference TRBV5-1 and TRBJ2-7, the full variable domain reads KAGVTQTPRYLIKTRGQQVTLSCSPISGHRSVSWYQQTPGQGLQFLFEYFSETQRNKGNFPGRFSGRQFSNSRSEMNVSTLELGDSALYLCASRITSGRAYEQYFGPGTRLTVT.

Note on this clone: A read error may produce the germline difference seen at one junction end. CDR3 residues: CAAQGGDRGNF. As DNA, the CDR3 is TGTGCCGCCCAGGGAGGTGACAGGGGAAACTTC. This rearrangement joins TRBV2 to TRBJ2-7; 8 bases match TRBD1. From germline, CDR1 is SNHLY and CDR2 FYNNEI. This CDR3 region has 11 residues. Full variable domain (missing parts from reference TRBV2 and TRBJ2-7): EPEVTQTPSHQVTQMGQEVILRCVPISNHLYFYWYRQILGQKVEFLVSFYNNEISEKSEIFDDQFSVERPDGSNFTLKIRSTKLEDSAMYFCAAQGGDRGNFGPGTRLTVT.

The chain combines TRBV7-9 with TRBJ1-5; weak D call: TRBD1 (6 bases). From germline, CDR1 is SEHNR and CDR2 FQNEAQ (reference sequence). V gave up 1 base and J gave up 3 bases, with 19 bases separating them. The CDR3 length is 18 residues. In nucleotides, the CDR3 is TGTGCCAGCAGCTTAGGGGTTGGTGGGGGCTCCTTCAATCAGCCCCAGCATTTT. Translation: CASSLGVGGGSFNQPQHF.